The clone carrying this TCR beta chain has only a few counts. The entry originates in a study of T cells in Graves' hyperthyroidism and ophthalmopathy. Amplification of TCR beta CDR3 regions used RNA as the template. HTBI primers were employed in a first-round RT-PCR of the TCR CDR3. One entry per CDR3 protein, called by TCRdb with MiXCR from the multiplex PCR reads. This sample yields about 740,000 distinct CDR3 sequences, of which roughly 15% are seen a single time; roughly 10% belongs to the top ten. The patients, who ranged from 18 to 65 in age, presented with newly diagnosed hyperthyroidism lasting under 2 months. The study left out patients who had uncontrolled infection, other autoimmune disease, pregnancy or lactation. V was clipped by 4 bases and J by 7 bases; unmatched bases: 10. This CDR3 comprises 15 residues. CDR1 and CDR2 from the germline V gene are SEHNR and FQNEAQ (reference sequence).

The sample consisted of blood. V usage is TRBV7-9 and J usage is TRBJ2-1; 7 nucleotides agree with TRBD1. The TCR originated in a woman younger than 35 with Graves' hyperthyroidism. CDR3 in amino acids: CASSSRTGGVNEQFF. In DNA, the CDR3 is TGTGCCAGCAGCTCCCGGACAGGAGGAGTTAATGAGCAGTTCTTC.